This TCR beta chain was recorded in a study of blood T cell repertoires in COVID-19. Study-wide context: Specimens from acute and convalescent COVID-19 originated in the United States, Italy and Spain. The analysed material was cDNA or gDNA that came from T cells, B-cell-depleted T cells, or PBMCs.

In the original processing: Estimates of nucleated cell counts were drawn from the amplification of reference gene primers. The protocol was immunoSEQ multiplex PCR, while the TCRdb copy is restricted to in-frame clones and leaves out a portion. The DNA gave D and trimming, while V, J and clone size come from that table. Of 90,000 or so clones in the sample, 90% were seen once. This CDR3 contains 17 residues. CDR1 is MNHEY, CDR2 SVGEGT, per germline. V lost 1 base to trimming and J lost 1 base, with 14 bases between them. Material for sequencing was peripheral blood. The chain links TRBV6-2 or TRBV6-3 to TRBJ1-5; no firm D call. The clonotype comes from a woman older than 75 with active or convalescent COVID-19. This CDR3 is CASSYFEGSVSNQPQHF. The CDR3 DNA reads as TGTGCCAGCAGTTACTTCGAGGGATCGGTAAGCAATCAGCCCCAGCATTTT.